The 14 T cell receptor beta chains below were found in one sample sequenced in a study of early T cells in non-severe SARS-CoV-2 infection. TCRdb reprocessed the 5' RACE reads via MiXCR and lists one record per CDR3 protein. In the table there are 70,000 to 95,000 distinct CDR3 sequences, about 17% of which are singletons. What was sequenced was whole blood. The receptor set was obtained from an adult who was a healthcare worker with PCR-confirmed SARS-CoV-2 infection or an uninfected control (not recorded which).

In its sample, this clonotype was seen a few times. The V and J genes are TRBV18 and TRBJ2-5, with D possibly called TRBD1 or TRBD2 (5 bases each). This CDR3 spans 15 amino acids. The germline gives CDR1 KGHSH, CDR2 LQKENI. V was trimmed by 2 bases and J by 2 bases, leaving 12 bases between them. The chain's CDR3 is CASSPSTGPQETQYF. The CDR3 DNA follows: TGTGCCAGCTCACCAAGTACGGGACCACAAGAGACCCAGTACTTC.

This clonotype was seen a few times. The chain is built from TRBV10-2 and TRBJ2-5; 8 bases are a match to TRBD1. There are 13 residues in the CDR3. Trimming at V came to 6 bases and at J to 4 bases, leaving 4 bases not matched to a gene. The germline V gene encodes CDR1 WSHSY and CDR2 SAAADI. The CDR3 coding sequence is TGCGCCAGCAGGGGGGACAGGAGAGAGACCCAGTACTTC. Its translation: CASRGDRRETQYF.

The chain employs TRBV19 and TRBJ1-2; D is unresolved. Germline lookup yields CDR1 LNHDA and CDR2 SQIVND (reference sequence). The CDR3 sequence is 16 residues long. Trimming took off 3 bases at V and 0 bases at J, with 14 bases between the two ends. DNA of the CDR3: TGTGCCAGTAGTATTCCCACGGTTCGGACTAACTATGGCTACACCTTC. Translating gives CASSIPTVRTNYGYTF. The entire variable domain, with the rest obtained from reference TRBV19 and TRBJ1-2, is as follows: DGGITQSPKYLFRKEGQNVTLSCEQNLNHDAMYWYRQDPGQGLRLIYYSQIVNDFQKGDIAEGYSVSREKKESFPLTVTSAQKNPTAFYLCASSIPTVRTNYGYTFGSGTRLTVV.

CDR3 in DNA: TGTGCCAGCAGCCCTCGACGGCTTAATGAAAAACTGTTTTTT. Its protein product is CASSPRRLNEKLFF. J is TRBJ1-4 and V is TRBV7-9; D is unclear. Looked up from germline, CDR1 is SEHNR and CDR2 is FQNEAQ (reference sequence). Trimming removed 5 bases at V and 4 bases at J, with 11 bases between. There are 14 residues in the CDR3.

This clonotype was detected only a few times. The rearrangement joins TRBV5-1 to TRBJ1-2; no clear D gene. Deletions cut 0 bases from V and 4 bases from J, with 10 bases between. This CDR3 has 14 amino acids. Per germline, CDR1 SGHRS and CDR2 YFSETQ. The CDR3 DNA sequence: TGCGCCAGCAGCTTGGAGTACAGAAGCTATGGCTACACCTTC. It encodes CASSLEYRSYGYTF. Variable domain in full (rest from reference TRBV5-1 and TRBJ1-2): KAGVTQTPRYLIKTRGQQVTLSCSPISGHRSVSWYQQTPGQGLQFLFEYFSETQRNKGNFPGRFSGRQFSNSRSEMNVSTLELGDSALYLCASSLEYRSYGYTFGSGTRLTVV.

Ten or more counts support this clonotype. J is TRBJ1-4 and V is TRBV12-5; D is undetermined. V was shortened by 5 bases and J by 0 bases, with 1 base between the two germline ends. The germline gives CDR1 LGHNT, CDR2 FRNRAP. This CDR3 contains 12 residues. CDR3: CASGPTNEKLFF. The DNA of the CDR3 is TGTGCTAGTGGTCCAACTAATGAAAAACTGTTTTTT.

V gene TRBV7-3 combines with J gene TRBJ1-2, with a weak D call TRBD1 (5 bases). This CDR3 is built from 14 residues. The V end lost 5 bases, the J end lost 3 bases, and 13 bases lay between the germline ends. Germline V gene data show CDR1 as SGHTA and CDR2 as FQGTGA. The CDR3 loop is CASSPQGGYYGYTF. The DNA for the CDR3 is TGTGCCAGCAGCCCCCAGGGCGGGTACTATGGCTACACCTTC.

This clonotype was observed a few times. The V and J genes are TRBV6-5 and TRBJ2-7; TRBD2 might be the D (7 bases). The CDR3 consists of 13 residues. Trimming pared 2 bases from V and 7 bases from J, leaving 12 bases between. CDR1 is MNHEY and CDR2 is SVGAGI in the germline V gene. The DNA of the CDR3 is TGTGCCAGCAGTTACACGGGGGGCGCGGAGCAGTACTTC. Amino acid sequence: CASSYTGGAEQYF.

This clonotype has ten or more counts. J is TRBJ1-5 and V is TRBV20-1; the D gene is possibly TRBD1 (6 bases). CDR1 is DFQATT, CDR2 SNEGSKA, per germline (reference sequence). There are 15 residues in the CDR3. V lost 0 bases and J lost 5, with 14 bases in between. CDR3 DNA sequence: TGCAGTGCTAGAGACCTCAGGGGAGGGGATCAGCCCCAGCATTTT. It is translated as CSARDLRGGDQPQHF.

The rearrangement uses TRBV12-3 or TRBV12-4 and TRBJ2-7; 7 nucleotides agree with TRBD1. V lost 6 bases to trimming and J lost 1 base; unmatched junction nucleotides: 6. The CDR3 is 14 residues long. The CDR3 DNA is TGTGCCAGCAGCTCGGGACAGAATTCCTACGAGCAGTACTTC. Translated, it gives CASSSGQNSYEQYF.

This clonotype was detected only a few times. The chain recombines TRBV27 with TRBJ2-3; possible D gene TRBD2, 5 bases. CDR1 is MNHEY, CDR2 SMNVEV, per germline (reference sequence). The length of the CDR3 is 16 residues. V was clipped by 2 bases and J by 0 bases, with 12 bases between them. The CDR3 sequence: CASSLRAAISTDTQYF. The CDR3 nucleotides read TGTGCCAGCAGTTTAAGAGCGGCGATAAGCACAGATACGCAGTATTTT.

The chain has TRBV18 and TRBJ2-6; no clear D. CDR1 KGHSH and CDR2 LQKENI come from the germline V gene. The CDR3 runs 14 residues. V was trimmed by 5 bases and J by 1 base, leaving 6 bases between them. CDR3 region: CASSTDSGANVLTF. Here the CDR3 DNA reads TGTGCCAGCTCAACAGATTCTGGGGCCAACGTCCTGACTTTC.

The CDR3 DNA is TGTGCCAGCAGCCAAGACACAAGTTACTCCACCTACGAGCAGTACTTC. Amino acids: CASSQDTSYSTYEQYF. V gene TRBV3-1 combines with J gene TRBJ2-7; unclear D gene. Germline V gene sequence: CDR1 LGHDT, CDR2 YNNKEL (reference sequence). Trimming pared 0 bases from V and 2 bases from J, leaving 14 bases between. The CDR3 runs to 16 residues.

V gene TRBV11-3 combines with J gene TRBJ2-3; D is undetermined. Germline V gives CDR1 SGHNT, CDR2 YENEEA. Between the trimmed V and J ends, which lost 3 bases and 6 bases, there was a span of 7 bases. The CDR3 consists of 12 residues. CDR3 sequence: CASSFIVDTQYF. As DNA, the CDR3 is TGTGCCAGCAGCTTTATCGTGGATACGCAGTATTTT. The full variable domain, in which reference TRBV11-3 and TRBJ2-3 provide the parts outside the CDR3, is EAGVVQSPRYKIIEKKQPVAFWCNPISGHNTLYWYLQNLGQGPELLIRYENEEAVDDSQLPKDRFSAERLKGVDSTLKIQPAELGDSAVYLCASSFIVDTQYFGPGTRLTVL.